This T cell receptor beta chain was identified in a study of shared clonotypes between healthy human individuals. Clones were read by immunoSEQ multiplex PCR, and TCRdb kept only the in-frame ones, dropping some. Of about 710,000 clones in the sample, approximately 77% were seen once. The CDR3 extends over 15 amino acids. With 5 bases clipped from V and 6 bases from J, the junction kept 6 bases outside the gene matches. The germline V gene has CDR1 MNHEY and CDR2 SVGAGI. This clone was found a few times. Memory CD4+ cells were the fraction left after CD45RA+ naive selection. This chain uses TRBV6-5 with TRBJ2-7; 14 nucleotides agree with TRBD2. The sequence came from a woman aged 25 to 45 in good health. Sequencing input: memory CD4+ T cells sorted from blood. The subset denotes: CD45RA-negative fraction. The CDR3 DNA reads as TGTGCCAGCAGTACTGGGACTAGCGGGAGCCCCGAGCAGTACTTC. It encodes CASSTGTSGSPEQYF.